These T cell receptor beta chains were read from a single sample in a study of T cells in Graves' hyperthyroidism and ophthalmopathy. TCRdb re-called the multiplex PCR reads with MiXCR, one entry per CDR3 protein. The sample records about 540,000 distinct CDR3 sequences, roughly 46% being singletons. Sequencing was performed on peripheral blood or thyroid tissue (not recorded which). The receptors were gathered from a woman younger than 35 with Graves' hyperthyroidism. CDR3s include the opening cysteine and the closing phenylalanine or tryptophan. The D gene is left open where the match is weak. A row's size may be missing; if present it is once, few, many or a size class.

size: once; V: TRBV7-6; J: TRBJ2-2; D: -; CDR3: CASSPGGFTGELFF; DNA: TGTGCCAGCAGCCCCGGTGGTTTCACCGGGGAGCTGTTTTTT
size: once; V: TRBV7-8; J: TRBJ2-2; D: TRBD2; CDR3: CASSFELAGELFF; DNA: TGTGCCAGCAGCTTCGAACTAGCGGGGGAGCTGTTTTTT
size: -; V: TRBV19; J: TRBJ1-2; D: TRBD1; CDR3: CASRRTGGDYGYTF; DNA: TGTGCCAGTAGGCGGACAGGGGGCGATTATGGCTACACCTTC
size: -; V: TRBV24-1; J: TRBJ2-7; D: TRBD2; CDR3: CATSDLTSGRLDTQYF; DNA: TGTGCCACCAGTGACCTCACTAGCGGGAGGTTGGATACGCAGTACTTC
size: few; V: TRBV2; J: TRBJ1-4; D: TRBD1; CDR3: CASRDRGAATNEKLFF; DNA: TGTGCCAGCAGGGACAGGGGGGCTGCAACTAATGAAAAACTGTTTTTT
size: -; V: TRBV2; J: TRBJ2-6; D: -; CDR3: CAAGLSGANVLTF; DNA: TGTGCCGCCGGGTTATCTGGGGCCAACGTCCTGACTTTC
size: -; V: TRBV3-1; J: TRBJ1-1; D: TRBD1; CDR3: CASSEAIGTAPFF; DNA: TGTGCCAGCAGCGAGGCGATCGGGACAGCCCCTTTCTTT
size: -; V: TRBV19; J: TRBJ2-7; D: -; CDR3: CASSIGRGIDEQYF; DNA: TGTGCCAGTAGTATAGGCAGGGGAATCGACGAGCAGTACTTC
size: -; V: TRBV25-1; J: TRBJ2-7; D: -; CDR3: CASSRGAGTSYEQYF; DNA: TGTGCCAGCAGTAGGGGGGCGGGAACCTCCTACGAGCAGTACTTC
size: many; V: TRBV5-1; J: TRBJ1-2; D: -; CDR3: CASSFGGPVDGYTF; DNA: TGCGCCAGCAGCTTTGGAGGGCCCGTAGATGGCTACACCTTC
size: -; V: TRBV25-1; J: TRBJ2-5; D: -; CDR3: CASSGRRRIQETQYF; DNA: TGTGCCAGCAGTGGTAGGAGGAGGATTCAAGAGACCCAGTACTTC
size: -; V: TRBV7-2; J: TRBJ1-2; D: TRBD1; CDR3: CASSPKAGGRYGYTF; DNA: TGTGCCAGCAGCCCAAAGGCAGGGGGACGGTATGGCTACACCTTC
size: many; V: TRBV7-9; J: TRBJ1-6; D: -; CDR3: CASSPTEGRSPLHF; DNA: TGTGCCAGCAGTCCCACGGAGGGGCGTTCACCCCTCCACTTT
size: -; V: TRBV29-1; J: TRBJ1-3; D: -; CDR3: CSSTASGNTIYF; DNA: TGCAGCTCGACTGCCTCTGGAAACACCATATATTTT
size: many; V: TRBV29-1; J: TRBJ1-2; D: -; CDR3: CSASDNIANYGYTF; DNA: TGCAGCGCCTCGGACAACATAGCTAACTATGGCTACACCTTC
size: few; V: TRBV20-1; J: TRBJ1-1; D: -; CDR3: CSARDYQGNTEAFF; DNA: TGCAGTGCTAGAGATTACCAGGGTAACACTGAAGCTTTCTTT
size: -; V: TRBV7-6; J: TRBJ1-4; D: TRBD1; CDR3: CASSLADRVEKLFF; DNA: TGTGCCAGCAGTTTAGCGGACAGGGTTGAAAAACTGTTTTTT
size: -; V: TRBV7-8; J: TRBJ2-7; D: -; CDR3: CASSHRGRGYEQYF; DNA: TGTGCCAGCAGCCATCGGGGAAGAGGCTACGAGCAGTACTTC
size: -; V: TRBV7-9; J: TRBJ1-4; D: -; CDR3: CASSQQDVDEKLFF; DNA: TGCGCCAGCAGCCAACAGGACGTAGATGAAAAACTGTTTTTT
size: -; V: TRBV2; J: TRBJ2-7; D: -; CDR3: CASSLIPGGGYERYF; DNA: TGTGCCAGCAGCTTAATCCCCGGGGGAGGCTACGAGCGGTACTTC
size: few; V: TRBV7-8; J: TRBJ2-7; D: TRBD1; CDR3: CASSSPRGPYEQYF; DNA: TGTGCCAGCAGCTCTCCCAGGGGGCCCTACGAGCAGTACTTC
size: -; V: TRBV2; J: TRBJ1-2; D: TRBD1; CDR3: CASRERQGDGYTF; DNA: TGTGCCAGCAGAGAGAGACAGGGTGATGGCTACACCTTC
size: -; V: TRBV7-8; J: TRBJ2-5; D: TRBD2; CDR3: CASSPLSGGETQYF; DNA: TGTGCCAGCAGCCCCCTTTCGGGGGGGGAGACCCAGTACTTC
size: many; V: TRBV7-8; J: TRBJ1-5; D: TRBD1; CDR3: CASSSTGGRNQPQHF; DNA: TGTGCCAGCAGCTCGACAGGGGGCCGCAATCAGCCCCAGCATTTT
size: -; V: TRBV11-2; J: TRBJ1-4; D: -; CDR3: CASSLDNRHYEKLFF; DNA: TGTGCCAGCAGCTTGGATAACAGGCATTATGAAAAACTGTTTTTT
size: few; V: TRBV10-3; J: TRBJ2-7; D: -; CDR3: CASMGIPLYEQYF; DNA: TGTGCCAGCATGGGGATACCCCTGTACGAGCAGTACTTC
size: few; V: TRBV14; J: TRBJ1-3; D: TRBD1; CDR3: CASSQHRGWTGNTIYF; DNA: TGTGCCAGCAGCCAACACAGGGGATGGACTGGAAACACCATATATTTT
size: -; V: TRBV29-1; J: TRBJ2-2; D: -; CDR3: CSVLLGLNTGELFF; DNA: TGCAGCGTTCTATTGGGTTTAAACACCGGGGAGCTGTTTTTT
size: -; V: TRBV7-3; J: TRBJ1-1; D: -; CDR3: CASHFTRDGEGAFF; DNA: TGTGCCAGCCATTTTACCCGGGACGGTGAAGGAGCTTTCTTT